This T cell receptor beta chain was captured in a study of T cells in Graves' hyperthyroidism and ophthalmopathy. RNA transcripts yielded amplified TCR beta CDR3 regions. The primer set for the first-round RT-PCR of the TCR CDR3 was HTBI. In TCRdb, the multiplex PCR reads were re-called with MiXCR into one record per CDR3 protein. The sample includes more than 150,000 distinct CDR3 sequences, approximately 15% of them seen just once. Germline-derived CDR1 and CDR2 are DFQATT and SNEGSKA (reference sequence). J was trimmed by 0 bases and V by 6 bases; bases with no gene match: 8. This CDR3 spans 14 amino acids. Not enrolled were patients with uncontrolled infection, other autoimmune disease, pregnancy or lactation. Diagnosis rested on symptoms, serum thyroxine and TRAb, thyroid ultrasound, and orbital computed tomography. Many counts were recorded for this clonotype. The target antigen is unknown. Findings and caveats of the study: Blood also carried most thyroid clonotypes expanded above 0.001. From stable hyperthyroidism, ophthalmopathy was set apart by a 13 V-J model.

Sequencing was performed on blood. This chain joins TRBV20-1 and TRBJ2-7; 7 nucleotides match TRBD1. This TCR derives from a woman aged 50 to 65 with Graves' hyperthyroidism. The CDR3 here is CSATGISSSYEQYF. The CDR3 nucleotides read TGCAGTGCGACAGGGATTTCATCCTCCTACGAGCAGTACTTC.